This record concerns one TCR beta chain sequence. Its matching antigen is unknown. The germline gives CDR1 ENHRY, CDR2 SYGVKD. Trimming took off 5 bases at V and 4 bases at J, with 11 bases between the two ends. The CDR3 totals 13 residues. The method was immunoSEQ multiplex PCR; TCRdb's version includes in-frame clones alone and lacks a portion of them. Of around 26,000 clones in the sample, 84% were seen once. This sample is drawn from a study of T cells in narcolepsy. General study findings and limits: Reportedly, autoreactive clonotypes were serially detected in patients' blood but not controls'. HCRT-specific and TRIB2-specific autoreactive clonotypes appeared among same-patient CSF and blood CD4+ clonotypes.

This chain joins TRBV10-3 and TRBJ1-1, with D possibly matching TRBD1 (6 bases). The sample consisted of CD45RA- memory CD4+ T cells from PBMCs. The sequence came from a human donor with narcolepsy. This CDR3 reads CAISPQGGTEAFF. CDR3 DNA: TGTGCCATCAGTCCACAGGGAGGCACTGAAGCTTTCTTT.